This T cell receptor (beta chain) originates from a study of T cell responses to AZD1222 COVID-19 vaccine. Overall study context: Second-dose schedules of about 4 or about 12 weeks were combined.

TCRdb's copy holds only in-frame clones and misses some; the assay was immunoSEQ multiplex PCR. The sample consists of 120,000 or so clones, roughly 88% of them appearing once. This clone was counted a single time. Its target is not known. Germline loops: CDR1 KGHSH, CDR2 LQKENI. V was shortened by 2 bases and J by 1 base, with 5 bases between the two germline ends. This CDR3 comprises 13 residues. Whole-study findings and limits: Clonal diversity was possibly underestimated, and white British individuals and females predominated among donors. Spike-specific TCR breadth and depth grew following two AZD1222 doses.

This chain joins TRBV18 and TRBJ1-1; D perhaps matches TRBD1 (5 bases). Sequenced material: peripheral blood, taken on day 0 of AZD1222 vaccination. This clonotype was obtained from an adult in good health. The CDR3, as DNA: TGTGCCAGCTCACCAGGGGCGAACACTGAAGCTTTCTTT. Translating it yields CASSPGANTEAFF.